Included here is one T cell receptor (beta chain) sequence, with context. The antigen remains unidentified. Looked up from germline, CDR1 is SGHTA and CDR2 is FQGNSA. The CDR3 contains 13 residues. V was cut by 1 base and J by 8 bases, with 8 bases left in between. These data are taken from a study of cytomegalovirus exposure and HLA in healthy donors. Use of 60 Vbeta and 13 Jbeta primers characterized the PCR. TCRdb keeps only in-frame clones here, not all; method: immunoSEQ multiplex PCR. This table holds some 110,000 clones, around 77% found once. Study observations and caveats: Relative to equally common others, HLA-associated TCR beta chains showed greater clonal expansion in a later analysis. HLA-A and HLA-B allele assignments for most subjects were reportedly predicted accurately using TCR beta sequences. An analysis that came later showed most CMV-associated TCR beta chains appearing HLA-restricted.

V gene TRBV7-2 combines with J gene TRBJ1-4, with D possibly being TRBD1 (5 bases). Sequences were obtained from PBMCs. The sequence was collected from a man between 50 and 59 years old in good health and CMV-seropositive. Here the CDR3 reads CASSLGREEKLFF. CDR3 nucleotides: TGTGCCAGCAGCTTAGGCAGGGAAGAAAAACTGTTTTTT.